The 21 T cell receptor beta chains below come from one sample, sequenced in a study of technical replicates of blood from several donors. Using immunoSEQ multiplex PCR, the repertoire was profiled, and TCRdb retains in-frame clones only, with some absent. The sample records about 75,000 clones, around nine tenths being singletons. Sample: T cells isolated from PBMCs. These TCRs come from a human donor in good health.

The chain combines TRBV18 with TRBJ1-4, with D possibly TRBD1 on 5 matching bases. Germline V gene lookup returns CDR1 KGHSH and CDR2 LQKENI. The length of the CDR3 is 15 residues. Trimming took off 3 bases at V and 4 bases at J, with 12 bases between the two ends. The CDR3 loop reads CASSPSGRDNEKLFF. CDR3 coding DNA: TGTGCCAGCTCACCCTCAGGGCGGGATAATGAAAAACTGTTTTTT.

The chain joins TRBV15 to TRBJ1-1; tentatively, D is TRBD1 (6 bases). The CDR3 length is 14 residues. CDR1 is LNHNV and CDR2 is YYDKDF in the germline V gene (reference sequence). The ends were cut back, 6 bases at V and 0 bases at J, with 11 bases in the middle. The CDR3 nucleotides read TGTGCCACCAGAAAAACAGGGTTGAACACTGAAGCTTTCTTT. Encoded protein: CATRKTGLNTEAFF.

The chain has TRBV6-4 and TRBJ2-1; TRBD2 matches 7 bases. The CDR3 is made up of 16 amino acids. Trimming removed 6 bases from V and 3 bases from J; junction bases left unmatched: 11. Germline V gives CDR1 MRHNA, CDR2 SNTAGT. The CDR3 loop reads CASSHLPGGLYNEQFF. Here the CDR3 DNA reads TGTGCCAGCAGCCACCTTCCGGGAGGACTCTACAATGAGCAGTTCTTC.

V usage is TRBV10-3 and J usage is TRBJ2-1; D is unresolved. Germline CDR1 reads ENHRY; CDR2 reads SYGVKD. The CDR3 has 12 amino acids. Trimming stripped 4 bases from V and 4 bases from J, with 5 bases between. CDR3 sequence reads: CAISVSYNEQFF. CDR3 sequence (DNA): TGTGCCATCAGTGTCAGTTACAATGAGCAGTTCTTC.

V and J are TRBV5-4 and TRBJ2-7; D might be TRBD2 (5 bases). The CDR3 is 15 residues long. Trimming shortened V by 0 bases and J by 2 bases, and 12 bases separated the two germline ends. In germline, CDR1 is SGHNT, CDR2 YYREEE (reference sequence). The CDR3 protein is CASSLGLAPAYEQYF. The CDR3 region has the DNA TGTGCCAGCAGCTTGGGGCTAGCACCCGCCTACGAGCAGTACTTC.

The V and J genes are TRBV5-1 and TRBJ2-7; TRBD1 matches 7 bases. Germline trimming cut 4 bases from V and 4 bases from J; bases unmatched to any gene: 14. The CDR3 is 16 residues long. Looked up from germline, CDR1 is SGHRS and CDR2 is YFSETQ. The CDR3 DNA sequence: TGCGCCAGCAGCCTCGGGGACAGTCTCCCATCTTACGAGCAGTACTTC. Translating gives CASSLGDSLPSYEQYF.

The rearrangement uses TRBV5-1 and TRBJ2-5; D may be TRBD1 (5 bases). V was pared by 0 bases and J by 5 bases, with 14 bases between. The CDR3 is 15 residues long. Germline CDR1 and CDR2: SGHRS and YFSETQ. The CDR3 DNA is TGCGCCAGCAGCTTGGGGACATTATTCTCCGAGACCCAGTACTTC. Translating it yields CASSLGTLFSETQYF.

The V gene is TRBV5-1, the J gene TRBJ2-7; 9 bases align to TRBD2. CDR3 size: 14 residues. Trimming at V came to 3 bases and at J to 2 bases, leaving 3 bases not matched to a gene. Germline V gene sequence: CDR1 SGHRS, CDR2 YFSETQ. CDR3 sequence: CASSSSGATYEQYF. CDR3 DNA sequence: TGCGCCAGCAGCTCTAGCGGGGCAACCTACGAGCAGTACTTC. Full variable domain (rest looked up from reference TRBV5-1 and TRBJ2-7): KAGVTQTPRYLIKTRGQQVTLSCSPISGHRSVSWYQQTPGQGLQFLFEYFSETQRNKGNFPGRFSGRQFSNSRSEMNVSTLELGDSALYLCASSSSGATYEQYFGPGTRLTVT.

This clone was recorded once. The CDR3: CASSPSGTGLHEQYF. CDR3 DNA: TGTGCCAGCTCACCCTCCGGGACAGGGCTTCACGAGCAGTACTTC. The chain employs TRBV18 and TRBJ2-7, with TRBD1 matching over 9 bases. This CDR3 has 15 amino acids. Losses at the gene ends were 3 bases for V and 5 bases for J; bases not matched to a gene: 8. Per germline, CDR1 KGHSH and CDR2 LQKENI.

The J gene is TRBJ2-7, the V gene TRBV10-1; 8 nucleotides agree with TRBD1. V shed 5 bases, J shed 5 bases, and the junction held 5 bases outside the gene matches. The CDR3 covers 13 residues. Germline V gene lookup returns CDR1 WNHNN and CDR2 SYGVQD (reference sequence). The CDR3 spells CASSRDRTNEQYF. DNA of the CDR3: TGCGCCAGCAGTCGGGACAGGACGAACGAGCAGTACTTC.

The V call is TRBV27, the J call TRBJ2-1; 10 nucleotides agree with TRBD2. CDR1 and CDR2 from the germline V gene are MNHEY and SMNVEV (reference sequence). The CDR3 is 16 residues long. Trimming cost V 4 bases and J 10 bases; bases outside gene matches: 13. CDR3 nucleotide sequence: TGTGCCAGCAGTTCCCCGGCGGCTAGCGGGAGATTCGAGCAGTTCTTC. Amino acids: CASSSPAASGRFEQFF.

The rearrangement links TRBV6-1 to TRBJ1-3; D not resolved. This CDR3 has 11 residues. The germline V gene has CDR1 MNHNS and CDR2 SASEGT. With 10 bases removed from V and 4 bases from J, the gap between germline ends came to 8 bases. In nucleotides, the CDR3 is TGTGCCACCGACACCGGAAACACCATATATTTT. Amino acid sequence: CATDTGNTIYF.

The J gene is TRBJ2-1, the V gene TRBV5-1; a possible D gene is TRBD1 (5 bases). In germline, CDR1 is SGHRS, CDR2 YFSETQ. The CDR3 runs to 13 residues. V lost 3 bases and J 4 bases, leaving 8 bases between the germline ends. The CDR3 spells CASSSDIYNEQFF. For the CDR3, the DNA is TGCGCCAGCAGCTCGGACATTTACAATGAGCAGTTCTTC.

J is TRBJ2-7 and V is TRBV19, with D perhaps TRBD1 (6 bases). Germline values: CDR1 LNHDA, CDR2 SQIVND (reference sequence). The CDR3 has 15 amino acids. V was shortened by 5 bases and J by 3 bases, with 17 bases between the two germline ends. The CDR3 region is CASSYGGPGYYEQYF. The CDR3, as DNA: TGTGCCAGTAGTTATGGGGGCCCAGGATACTACGAGCAGTACTTC.

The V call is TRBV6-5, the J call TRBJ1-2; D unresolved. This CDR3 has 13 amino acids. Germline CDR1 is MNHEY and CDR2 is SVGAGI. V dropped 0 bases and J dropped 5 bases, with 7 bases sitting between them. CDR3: CASSYSAGYGYTF. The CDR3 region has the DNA TGTGCCAGCAGTTACTCGGCAGGTTATGGCTACACCTTC.

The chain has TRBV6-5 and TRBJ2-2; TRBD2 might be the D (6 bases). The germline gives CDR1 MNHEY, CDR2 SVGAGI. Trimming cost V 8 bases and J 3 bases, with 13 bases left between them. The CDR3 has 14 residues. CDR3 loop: CASRRERDTGELFF. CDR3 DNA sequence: TGTGCCAGCCGGAGGGAACGCGACACCGGGGAGCTGTTTTTT.

The CDR3 sequence: CASSHRQVGNNEQFF. The CDR3 DNA follows: TGTGCCAGCAGCCACCGACAGGTTGGTAACAATGAGCAGTTCTTC. V usage is TRBV6-5 and J usage is TRBJ2-1, with a possible D match to TRBD1 (6 bases). Trimming pared 6 bases from V and 5 bases from J, leaving 17 bases between. The CDR3 extends over 15 amino acids. Germline CDR1 is MNHEY and CDR2 is SVGAGI.

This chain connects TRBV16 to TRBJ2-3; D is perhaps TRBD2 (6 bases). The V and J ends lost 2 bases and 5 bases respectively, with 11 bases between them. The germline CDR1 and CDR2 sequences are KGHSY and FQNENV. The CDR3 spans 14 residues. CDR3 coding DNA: TGTGCCAGCAGCCAAAGACCCGGGGGAGATACGCAGTATTTT. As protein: CASSQRPGGDTQYF.

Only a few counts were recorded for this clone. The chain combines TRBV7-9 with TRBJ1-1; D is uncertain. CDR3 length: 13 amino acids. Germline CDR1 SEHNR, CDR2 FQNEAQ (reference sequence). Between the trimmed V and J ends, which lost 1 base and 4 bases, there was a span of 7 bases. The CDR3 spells CASSLDPGTEAFF. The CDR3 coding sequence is TGTGCCAGCAGCTTAGACCCAGGCACTGAAGCTTTCTTT.

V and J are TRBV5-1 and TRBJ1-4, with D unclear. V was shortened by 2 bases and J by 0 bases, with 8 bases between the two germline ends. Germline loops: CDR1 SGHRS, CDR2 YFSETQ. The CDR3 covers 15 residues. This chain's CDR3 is CASSFDWATNEKLFF. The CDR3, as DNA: TGCGCCAGCAGCTTTGACTGGGCAACTAATGAAAAACTGTTTTTT.

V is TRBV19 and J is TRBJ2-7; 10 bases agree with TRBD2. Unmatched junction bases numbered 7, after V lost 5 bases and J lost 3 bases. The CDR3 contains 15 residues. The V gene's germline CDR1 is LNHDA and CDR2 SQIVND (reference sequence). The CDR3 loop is CASSDTLAGDYEQYF. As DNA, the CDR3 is TGTGCCAGTAGTGATACCCTAGCGGGAGACTACGAGCAGTACTTC.